These 31 T cell receptor beta chains originate from one sample sequenced in a study of shared clonotypes between healthy human individuals. Here immunoSEQ multiplex PCR was the method, and the copy in TCRdb shows in-frame clones only, minus some. The sample gives millions of clones, approximately 93% of which show up once; roughly 0.36% is in the top ten. Sequences were obtained from naive CD4+ T cells from PBMCs. As for subset: CD45RA+ positively selected. These receptors all come from a man aged 18 to 30 in good health. Some clones in this sample may be carry-over from other donors' samples.

The rearrangement joins TRBV29-1 to TRBJ1-2; 8 bases fit TRBD1. This CDR3 contains 16 residues. Germline loops: CDR1 SQVTM, CDR2 ANQGSEA. Germline trimming cut 1 base from V and 4 bases from J; bases unmatched to any gene: 11. The DNA for the CDR3 is TGCAGCGTTGAAGCATACCGACAGGGGCTGAGCTATGGCTACACCTTC. Residues: CSVEAYRQGLSYGYTF.

The chain combines TRBV19 with TRBJ2-1; the match to TRBD2 covers 11 bases. V trimming: 5 bases; J trimming: 6 bases; junction bases outside the gene matches: 9. The CDR3 is made up of 16 amino acids. Germline CDR1 and CDR2: LNHDA and SQIVND (reference sequence). Here the CDR3 reads CASSLRTSGSGNEQFF. In DNA, the CDR3 is TGTGCCAGTAGTCTCCGAACTAGCGGGAGCGGCAATGAGCAGTTCTTC.

The chain is built from TRBV5-6 and TRBJ2-1; D unresolved. This CDR3 contains 12 residues. The V and J ends lost 4 bases and 8 bases respectively, with 10 bases between them. The germline V gene has CDR1 SGHDT and CDR2 YYEEEE. DNA of the CDR3: TGTGCCAGCAGCCTGGGTGCGGATGAGCAGTTCTTC. Its protein is CASSLGADEQFF.

The V call is TRBV5-4, the J call TRBJ2-7, with D possibly being TRBD1 (5 bases). Germline V gives CDR1 SGHNT, CDR2 YYREEE (reference sequence). There are 13 residues in the CDR3. Trimming shortened V by 5 bases and J by 7 bases, and 16 bases separated the two germline ends. The CDR3 sequence: CASSLLDRKEQYF. Written as DNA, the CDR3 is TGTGCCAGCAGTCTATTAGACAGAAAAGAGCAGTACTTC.

This clone was observed a single time. The rearrangement uses TRBV7-2 and TRBJ2-3; TRBD2 matches at 8 bases. Looked up from germline, CDR1 is SGHTA and CDR2 is FQGNSA. This CDR3 has 14 residues. The V and J ends lost 6 bases and 6 bases, in that order; junction bases with no gene match: 8. CDR3 DNA: TGTGCCAGCAGGGGCGGGAGGCGCCCGGATACGCAGTATTTT. Protein product: CASRGGRRPDTQYF. Filled out from reference TRBV7-2 and TRBJ2-3, the complete variable domain reads GAGVSQSPSNKVTEKGKDVELRCDPISGHTALYWYRQSLGQGLEFLIYFQGNSAPDKSGLPSDRFSAERTGGSVSTLTIQRTQQEDSAVYLCASRGGRRPDTQYFGPGTRLTVL.

The V and J genes are TRBV2 and TRBJ1-1; no clear D. V lost 2 bases, J lost 0 bases, and 13 bases lay in between. Per germline, CDR1 SNHLY and CDR2 FYNNEI. This CDR3 contains 16 residues. Written as DNA, the CDR3 is TGTGCCAGCAGTGAAAATGGGGTTCGTTTGAACACTGAAGCTTTCTTT. The encoded protein is CASSENGVRLNTEAFF.

This sequence joins TRBV6-5 and TRBJ2-3; the D gene could be TRBD1 or TRBD2 (5 bases each). The germline CDR1 and CDR2 sequences are MNHEY and SVGAGI. The CDR3 is 16 amino acids. Trimming removed 4 bases from V and 1 base from J, with 15 bases in between. CDR3 residues: CASSSLPPGRTDTQYF. The CDR3 DNA reads as TGTGCCAGCAGTTCACTCCCCCCGGGACGCACAGATACGCAGTATTTT.

The chain couples TRBV2 to TRBJ2-3; TRBD2 agrees at 7 bases. The J segment lost 6 bases and the V segment lost 4 bases, leaving 4 bases of the junction unmatched. There are 13 residues in the CDR3. Germline CDR1 and CDR2: SNHLY and FYNNEI. CDR3: CASSGVSGDTQYF. The CDR3 DNA reads as TGTGCCAGCAGTGGGGTTAGCGGGGATACGCAGTATTTT.

V is TRBV18 and J is TRBJ2-7; D gene unclear. From germline, CDR1 is KGHSH and CDR2 LQKENI. Trimming shortened V by 0 bases and J by 7 bases, and 13 bases separated the two germline ends. This CDR3 is built from 14 residues. CDR3 in amino acids: CASSPPKGLGEQYF. The CDR3 region has the DNA TGTGCCAGCTCACCACCGAAAGGGTTGGGGGAGCAGTACTTC.

CDR3 amino acids: CASSLSWTSGRVGSPFF. The CDR3 DNA reads as TGTGCCAGCAGCCTATCATGGACTAGCGGGAGAGTTGGGAGTCCGTTCTTC. V usage is TRBV12-1 and J usage is TRBJ2-1; the D call of TRBD2 is as the table states it, not checked on the DNA. TRBV12-1 is an annotated pseudogene. This CDR3 is built from 17 residues.

V and J are TRBV5-8 and TRBJ2-1; 9 bases align to TRBD1. The length of the CDR3 is 17 residues. The V and J ends lost 4 bases and 4 bases, in that order; junction bases with no gene match: 12. Germline V gene sequence: CDR1 SGHTS, CDR2 YDEGEE. CDR3 sequence: CASSRLIRTGVYNEQFF. The CDR3, as DNA: TGTGCCAGCAGCCGCCTAATCAGGACAGGGGTTTACAATGAGCAGTTCTTC.

The rearrangement uses TRBV19 and TRBJ2-7; D unclear. Trimming shortened V by 8 bases and J by 6 bases, and 26 bases separated the two germline ends. Germline V CDR1 and CDR2: LNHDA, SQIVND (reference sequence). This CDR3 spans 16 amino acids. CDR3 nucleotide sequence: TGTGCCAGTGCCTACGCCGCCGGGTCTCACCCGGGCGAGCAGTACTTC. This gives the protein CASAYAAGSHPGEQYF.

The chain carries TRBV5-6 and TRBJ1-2; D perhaps matches TRBD1 (5 bases). V lost 4 bases, J lost 4 bases, and 14 bases lay in between. In germline, CDR1 is SGHDT, CDR2 YYEEEE. The length of the CDR3 is 14 residues. The CDR3 region has the DNA TGTGCCAGCAGCCCCCGACAGACCATCTATGGCTACACCTTC. Translation: CASSPRQTIYGYTF.

This clone was seen only once. The rearrangement uses TRBV9 and TRBJ2-7, with D perhaps matching TRBD2 (6 bases). V lost 4 bases to trimming and J lost 4 bases, with 18 bases between them. This CDR3 is 15 amino acids long. Germline V gene lookup returns CDR1 SGDLS and CDR2 YYNGEE. CDR3 amino acids: CASSPRFLGGYEQYF. In DNA, the CDR3 is TGTGCCAGCAGCCCCCGGTTTCTAGGAGGGTACGAGCAGTACTTC.

The chain employs TRBV4-3 and TRBJ2-3, with 7 bases that match TRBD2. The CDR3 consists of 14 residues. CDR1 is LGHNA and CDR2 is YSLEER in the germline V gene. J lost 4 bases, V lost 1 base, and 2 bases had no gene match. DNA of the CDR3: TGCGCCAGCAGCCAAGCGGGGGGAGCAGATACGCAGTATTTT. The encoded protein is CASSQAGGADTQYF.

V usage is TRBV5-1 and J usage is TRBJ2-2; 10 bases line up with TRBD1. J lost 2 bases, V lost 4 bases, and 5 bases had no gene match. This CDR3 is 16 amino acids long. The germline V gene has CDR1 SGHRS and CDR2 YFSETQ. This CDR3 reads CASSPWTGGNTGELFF. The CDR3 DNA is TGCGCCAGCAGCCCGTGGACAGGGGGTAACACCGGGGAGCTGTTTTTT.

Note on this clone: A read error may account for a junction end that differs from germline. Other DNA sequences in the same sample also yield this CDR3. The V call is TRBV28, the J call TRBJ1-1; the D gene is possibly TRBD1 (5 bases). There are 12 residues in the CDR3. Germline CDR1 reads MDHEN; CDR2 reads SYDVKM. CDR3 region: CASNRRGTEAFF. DNA of the CDR3: TGTGCCAGCAATCGGAGGGGCACTGAAGCCTTCTTT.

The CDR3 DNA is TGTGCCAGTTCTTTAGCTAAAGCTTTCTTT. Encoded protein: CASSLAKAFF. The chain is built from TRBV6-5 and TRBJ1-1; the D is unclear. Germline-derived CDR1 and CDR2 are MNHEY and SVGAGI. The CDR3 runs 10 residues. Trimming took off 9 bases at V and 9 bases at J, with 11 bases between the two ends.

The rearrangement joins TRBV6-1 to TRBJ2-3; 12 nucleotides match TRBD2. The germline V gene encodes CDR1 MNHNS and CDR2 SASEGT. Unmatched junction bases numbered 1, after V lost 2 bases and J lost 1 base. This CDR3 region has 16 residues. Written as DNA, the CDR3 is TGTGCCAGCAGTGAACGACTAGCGGGAGGCACAGATACGCAGTATTTT. It specifies CASSERLAGGTDTQYF.

This clone was seen once. The chain is built from TRBV11-2 and TRBJ2-3; 7 bases match TRBD2. The junction had 10 bases not matched to a gene; V was cut back by 5 bases and J by 2 bases. The CDR3 loop spans 16 amino acids. Germline assignment: CDR1 SGHAT and CDR2 FQNNGV. The CDR3 nucleotides are TGTGCCAGCAGCCTGGGGCGGGACTATCCCACAGATACGCAGTATTTT. The encoded protein is CASSLGRDYPTDTQYF.

This clone was counted between two and nine times. Given the absence of the conserved phenylalanine or tryptophan at the CDR3 end, a read error is likely. It is unclear where the CDR3 begins or ends on the DNA, so no DNA is shown, and the CDR3 is as TCRdb lists it. The chain recombines TRBV18 with TRBJ1-1; TRBD1, the table's D call, lacks a check against the DNA. Ends included, the CDR3 has 8 residues. Germline CDR1 is KGHSH and CDR2 is LQKENI. CDR3 residues: CASSPSVS.

Turning to this clone: Within the sample, other DNA sequences also encode this same CDR3. The genes are TRBV5-1 and TRBJ2-3, with D tentatively TRBD2 (5 bases). V gave up 4 bases and J gave up 5 bases, with 14 bases separating them. Germline-derived CDR1 and CDR2 are SGHRS and YFSETQ. The CDR3 is made up of 14 amino acids. CDR3 residues: CASSPGGAEDTQYF. Written as DNA, the CDR3 is TGCGCCAGCAGCCCTGGAGGAGCGGAAGATACGCAGTATTTT.

This clone was counted a few times. The chain couples TRBV29-1 to TRBJ1-1; D is unresolved. This CDR3 has 12 amino acids. The germline gives CDR1 SQVTM, CDR2 ANQGSEA. V dropped 4 bases and J dropped 0 bases, with 6 bases sitting between them. In DNA form, the CDR3 reads TGCAGCGTTGTGGGGATGAACACTGAAGCTTTCTTT. Protein: CSVVGMNTEAFF.

The V gene is TRBV4-1, the J gene TRBJ1-6, with D possibly TRBD1 on 5 matching bases. V was shortened by 4 bases and J by 7 bases, with 11 bases between the two germline ends. The CDR3 runs to 14 residues. CDR1 is MGHRA and CDR2 is YSYEKL in the germline V gene. The CDR3 is CASSRGVQNSPLHF. CDR3 coding DNA: TGCGCCAGCAGCCGAGGGGTACAGAATTCACCCCTCCACTTT.

This clone was observed a single time. This chain joins TRBV25-1 and TRBJ2-3; D gene ambiguous. Trimming shortened V by 6 bases and J by 5 bases, and 15 bases separated the two germline ends. Germline values: CDR1 MGHDK, CDR2 SYGVNS. This CDR3 spans 14 amino acids. The chain's CDR3 is CASSLPADGDTQYF. CDR3 nucleotide sequence: TGTGCCAGCAGCCTTCCGGCGGACGGAGATACGCAGTATTTT.

The chain joins TRBV4-1 to TRBJ1-4; 8 bases align to TRBD1. This CDR3 is built from 14 residues. After removal of 4 bases from V and 4 bases from J, the junction contained 2 bases not matched to a gene. Germline V CDR1 and CDR2: MGHRA, YSYEKL. CDR3 sequence (DNA): TGCGCCAGCAGCCCACAGGGGGGTAATGAAAAACTGTTTTTT. It translates to CASSPQGGNEKLFF.

In its sample, this clone was seen once. This chain links TRBV28 with TRBJ2-7; D is undetermined. In germline, CDR1 is MDHEN, CDR2 SYDVKM. CDR3 length equals 11 residues. Trimming shortened V by 2 bases and J by 8 bases, and 7 bases separated the two germline ends. The CDR3 is CASSLVAQQYF. CDR3 in DNA: TGTGCCAGCAGTTTAGTTGCCCAGCAGTACTTC.

This chain uses TRBV11-2 with TRBJ1-1; 8 nucleotides agree with TRBD1. Germline V lookup: CDR1 SGHAT, CDR2 FQNNGV. Trimming removed 8 bases from V and 6 bases from J; junction bases left unmatched: 8. CDR3 length: 13 amino acids. The CDR3 DNA reads as TGTGCCAGCGCAGGGGGCCAGGTCTCTGAAGCTTTCTTT. As protein: CASAGGQVSEAFF.

The genes are TRBV27 and TRBJ1-4; no clear D. The V end lost 6 bases, the J end lost 0 bases, and 17 bases lay between the germline ends. CDR1 MNHEY and CDR2 SMNVEV come from the germline V gene (reference sequence). The CDR3 runs to 17 residues. CDR3 residues: CASRPWYGYTTNEKLFF. Here the CDR3 DNA reads TGTGCCAGCAGGCCGTGGTATGGGTACACAACTAATGAAAAACTGTTTTTT.

J is TRBJ1-5 and V is TRBV2; TRBD1 aligns across 12 bases. This CDR3 contains 16 residues. V was clipped by 6 bases and J by 7 bases; unmatched bases: 10. Germline V gene data show CDR1 as SNHLY and CDR2 as FYNNEI. The CDR3 is CASSGTGGAGQQPQHF. CDR3 nucleotides: TGTGCCAGCAGCGGGACAGGGGGCGCAGGACAACAGCCCCAGCATTTT.

This sequence joins TRBV29-1 and TRBJ2-1, with 11 positions matching TRBD2. The CDR3 has 13 amino acids. CDR1 and CDR2 (germline): SQVTM, ANQGSEA. V lost 5 bases to trimming and J lost 9 bases; unmatched junction nucleotides: 6. CDR3 DNA: TGCAGCGTTCTAGCGGGAGGATGGGGTGAGCAGTTCTTC. This translates into CSVLAGGWGEQFF.